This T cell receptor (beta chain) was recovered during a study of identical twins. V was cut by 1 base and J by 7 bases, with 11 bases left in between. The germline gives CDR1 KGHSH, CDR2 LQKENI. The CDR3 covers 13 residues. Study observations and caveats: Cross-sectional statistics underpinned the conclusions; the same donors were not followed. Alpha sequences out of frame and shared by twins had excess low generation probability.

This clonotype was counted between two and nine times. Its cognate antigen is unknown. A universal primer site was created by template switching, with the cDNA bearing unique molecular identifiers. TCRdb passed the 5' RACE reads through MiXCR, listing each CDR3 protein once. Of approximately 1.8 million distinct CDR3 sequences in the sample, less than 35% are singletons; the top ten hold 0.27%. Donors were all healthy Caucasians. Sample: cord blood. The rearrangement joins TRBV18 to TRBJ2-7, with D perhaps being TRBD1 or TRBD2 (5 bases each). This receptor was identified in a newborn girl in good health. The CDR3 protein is CASSPREGWEQYF. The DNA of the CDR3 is TGTGCCAGCTCACCACGCGAGGGGTGGGAGCAGTACTTC.